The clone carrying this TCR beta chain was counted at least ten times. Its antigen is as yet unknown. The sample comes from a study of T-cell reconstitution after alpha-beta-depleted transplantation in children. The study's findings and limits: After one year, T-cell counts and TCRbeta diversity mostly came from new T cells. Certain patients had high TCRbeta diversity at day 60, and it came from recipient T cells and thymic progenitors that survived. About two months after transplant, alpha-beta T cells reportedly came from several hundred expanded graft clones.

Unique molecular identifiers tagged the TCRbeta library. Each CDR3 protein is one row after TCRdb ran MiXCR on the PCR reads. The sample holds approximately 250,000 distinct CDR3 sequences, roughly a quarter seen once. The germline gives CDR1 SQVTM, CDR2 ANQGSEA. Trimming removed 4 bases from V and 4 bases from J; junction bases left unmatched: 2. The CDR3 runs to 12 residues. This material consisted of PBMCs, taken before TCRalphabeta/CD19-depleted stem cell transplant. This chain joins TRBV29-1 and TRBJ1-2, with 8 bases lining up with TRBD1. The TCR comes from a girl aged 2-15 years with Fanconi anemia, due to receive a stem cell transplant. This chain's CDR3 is CSVGDRGYGYTF. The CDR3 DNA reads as TGCAGCGTTGGAGACAGGGGCTATGGCTACACCTTC.